The sample holds many counts of the clone carrying this TCR beta chain. The sample originates from a study of Graves' ophthalmopathy and Graves' hyperthyroidism. Researchers took RNA transcripts and amplified TCR beta CDR3 regions from them. HTBI primers primed a first-round RT-PCR, and a second-round multiplex PCR followed. TCRdb re-analysed the multiplex PCR reads in MiXCR, keeping a single row per CDR3 protein. The sample consists of about 550,000 distinct CDR3 sequences, less than 40% of them appearing once. Germline V lookup: CDR1 SNHLY, CDR2 FYNNEI. The V end lost 10 bases, the J end lost 7 bases, and 13 bases lay between the germline ends. This CDR3 has 11 residues.

This chain uses TRBV2 with TRBJ1-2, with D possibly TRBD1 on 5 matching bases. The clonotype was recovered from an adult man with Graves' hyperthyroidism. The sequenced material came from peripheral blood or thyroid tissue (not recorded which). CDR3 amino acids: CATVGGSGYTF. The CDR3 DNA sequence: TGTGCCACAGTCGGGGGGTCTGGCTACACCTTC.